A selection of T cell receptor beta chains follows, all from one sample in a study of cytotoxic CD8 clonotypes in ibrutinib-treated CLL. Here immunoSEQ multiplex PCR was the method, and the copy in TCRdb shows in-frame clones only, minus some. The data show 130,000 or so clones, about 85% seen once. Sequenced here: PBMCs, sampled after 24 months of ibrutinib treatment. These receptors all stem from a human donor with chronic lymphocytic leukemia. Each CDR3 is given with its conserved first and last residue. The D gene is left open where the match is weak.

v_call	d_call	cdr3_aa
TRBV4-2	TRBD2	CASSLTKRGGTYEQYF
TRBV28	-	CASSPPRGTEKLFF
TRBV5-1	-	CASSLTSPIPEQYF
TRBV28	TRBD1	CASSLSPGQVEAFF
TRBV10-3	-	CATQSGPNTEAFF
TRBV28	TRBD1	CASRFDRVVTEAFF
TRBV15	-	CATSRDIDRDEQYF
TRBV6-1	-	CASTLGGQPQHF
TRBV6-4	TRBD1	CASGQGNEQFF
TRBV7-3	-	CASSLRGGGQVGYTF
TRBV7-3	TRBD1	CASGDRGGYNEQFF
TRBV13	TRBD2	CASSRRSGGAGTDTQYF
TRBV29-1	-	CSVPSGGKGTRNYGYTF
TRBV19	-	CASMGKAVQTIYF
TRBV7-2	-	CASSSGILHYEQYF
TRBV15	TRBD1	CATSRDRAGGTKAFF
TRBV10-3	TRBD1	CAISARQGKRENTEAFF
TRBV29-1	TRBD1	CSVRTGGSYGYTF
TRBV7-2	-	CASSPRVTQYF
TRBV25-1	TRBD2	CASSERLAGETQYF
TRBV6-1	TRBD2	CASSEELAGSSYNEQFF
TRBV6-6	-	CASSPRRETQYF
TRBV2	TRBD2	CASRRLAGGQDTQYF
TRBV6-1	-	CASSEALLGSYQPQHF
TRBV5-1	-	CASSAGGAEETQYF
TRBV6-6	-	CASSPGGTQETQYF
TRBV6-6	TRBD1	CASSGTGGRNEKLFF
TRBV5-5	-	CASSLSGNYGYTF
TRBV6-5	-	CASRTSSDTQYF
TRBV6-5	-	CASSQAARNSPLHF
TRBV5-1	TRBD1	CASSFPGQGYEQYF
TRBV9	TRBD1	CASSVGTGAQYF
TRBV7-9	-	CASGQYSNQPQHF
TRBV10-1	-	CASSRGAGELFF
TRBV6-6	-	CASSYGGARQETQYF
TRBV19	-	CASRRALPQGYTEAFF
TRBV6-5	-	CASSRGGLAYEQYF
TRBV6-5	TRBD1	CASSYAQGAKETQYF
TRBV7-2	TRBD2	CASSLTSGGASSTDTQYF
TRBV5-1	TRBD1	CASSLGARGRETQYF
TRBV6-5	-	CASRRETEAFF
TRBV5-4	TRBD2	CASSLLAAGTDTQYF
TRBV19	-	CASSIGQSGAEAFF
TRBV4-3	-	CASSQEISSGGNEKLFF
TRBV18	TRBD2	CASSPLAGYEETQYF
TRBV14	TRBD2	CASSLTSGGQETQYF
TRBV12-5	-	CASGLAGGLSYGYTF
TRBV2	-	CASRFSGVSGANVLTF
TRBV4-1	-	CASSHAYTDTQYF
TRBV7-2	-	CASARTDLQETQYF
TRBV19	-	CASTTLKRPNTEAFF
TRBV5-1	-	CASSRRQGRVSYEQYF
TRBV18	-	CASSPRGAGATPLHF